This T cell receptor beta chain was sequenced for a study of post-analysis software for immune sequencing data. Broader study findings: With TRBV5-6, TRBV5-1 and TRBV20-1 included, several TRBV segments were more frequent in patients than in controls.

This clonotype showed up just a few times. Its antigen remains unknown. Unique molecular identifiers featured in each of the TCR beta cDNA libraries. One entry per CDR3 protein results from TCRdb running MiXCR on the PCR reads. The profile shows fewer than 850,000 distinct CDR3 sequences, approximately 30% of them singletons. V lost 0 bases, J lost 4 bases, and 18 bases lay in between. The CDR3 runs to 17 residues. Germline assignment: CDR1 LGHNA and CDR2 YSLEER. Sequenced sample: blood. V gene TRBV4-3 combines with J gene TRBJ1-2; a possible D gene is TRBD1 (6 bases). This receptor was obtained from a girl aged 10 to 17 with multiple sclerosis. CDR3 in DNA: TGCGCCAGCAGCCAAGAAGTGGGGGCTCCACCAGTCTATGGCTACACCTTC. This translates into CASSQEVGAPPVYGYTF.